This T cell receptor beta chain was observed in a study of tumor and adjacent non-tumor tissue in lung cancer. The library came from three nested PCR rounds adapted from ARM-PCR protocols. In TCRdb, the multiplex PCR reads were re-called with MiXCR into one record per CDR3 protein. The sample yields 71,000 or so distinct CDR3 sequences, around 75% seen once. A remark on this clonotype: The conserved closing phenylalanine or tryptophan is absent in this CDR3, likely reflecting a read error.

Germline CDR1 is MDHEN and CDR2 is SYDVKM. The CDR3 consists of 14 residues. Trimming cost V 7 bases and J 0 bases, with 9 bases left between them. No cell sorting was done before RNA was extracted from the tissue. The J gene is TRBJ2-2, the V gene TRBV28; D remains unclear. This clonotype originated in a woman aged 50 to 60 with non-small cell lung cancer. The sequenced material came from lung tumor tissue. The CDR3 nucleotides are TGTGCCAGCATTGCCGGACCGAACACCGGGGAGCTGTTTATT. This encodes CASIAGPNTGELFI.